Below, 8 T cell receptor beta chains from the same sample are listed, as sequenced in a study of STAT5B mutations in CD4+ large granular lymphocyte leukemia. Generated by immunoSEQ multiplex PCR, the TCRdb table keeps only in-frame clones and is missing some. The data show about 45,000 clones, about 86% seen once. Sequencing was carried out using CD4+ T cells from blood buffy coats. The receptors here all came from a human donor in good health.

V is TRBV7-9 and J is TRBJ1-1; D is possibly TRBD1 (6 bases). The ends were cut back, 0 bases at V and 3 bases at J, with 17 bases in the middle. The CDR3 has 17 amino acids. Germline CDR1 is SEHNR and CDR2 is FQNEAQ (reference sequence). The CDR3 DNA is TGTGCCAGCAGCTTAGCGCGGGGCAGGGGTTGGGACACTGAAGCTTTCTTT. This gives the protein CASSLARGRGWDTEAFF.

The rearrangement links TRBV5-6 to TRBJ2-2, with TRBD1 identical over 7 bases. The V gene's germline CDR1 is SGHDT and CDR2 YYEEEE. The CDR3 has 14 residues. The J segment lost 6 bases and the V segment lost 1 base, leaving 3 bases of the junction unmatched. CDR3 DNA sequence: TGTGCCAGCAGCTTGAGAGGGGGCCCCGGGGAGCTGTTTTTT. This codes for CASSLRGGPGELFF.

V usage is TRBV14 and J usage is TRBJ1-2; D perhaps matches TRBD1 (5 bases). V was pared by 4 bases and J by 4 bases, with 7 bases between. The CDR3 spans 12 residues. In germline, CDR1 is SGHDN, CDR2 FVKESK. CDR3 in amino acids: CASSRGGYGYTF. The CDR3 bases are TGTGCCAGCAGCCGGGGGGGCTATGGCTACACCTTC.

The chain is built from TRBV5-1 and TRBJ2-7; D gene uncertain. CDR1 and CDR2 from the germline V gene are SGHRS and YFSETQ. With 0 bases removed from V and 7 bases from J, the gap between germline ends came to 14 bases. The CDR3 covers 14 residues. The CDR3 protein is CASSLARPWDEQYF. CDR3 coding DNA: TGCGCCAGCAGCTTGGCGCGACCTTGGGATGAGCAGTACTTC.

In DNA form, the CDR3 reads TGTGCCAGCAGCTTAGGGCGGGGATGGGGCTACACCTTC. It codes for CASSLGRGWGYTF. The rearrangement links TRBV11-2 to TRBJ1-2; D is undetermined. Germline V gene sequence: CDR1 SGHAT, CDR2 FQNNGV. Trimming took 1 base from V and 8 from J, leaving 11 bases between them. The CDR3 is made up of 13 amino acids. Complete variable domain (other parts from reference TRBV11-2 and TRBJ1-2): EAGVAQSPRYKIIEKRQSVAFWCNPISGHATLYWYQQILGQGPKLLIQFQNNGVVDDSQLPKDRFSAERLKGVDSTLKIQPAKLEDSAVYLCASSLGRGWGYTFGSGTRLTVV.

The V gene is TRBV6-6, the J gene TRBJ1-2; D is undetermined. This CDR3 is built from 13 residues. Germline V gene sequence: CDR1 MNHNY, CDR2 SVGAGI (reference sequence). With 5 bases removed from V and 13 bases from J, the gap between germline ends came to 20 bases. The CDR3 region is CASSPPDPLDPTF. CDR3 nucleotides: TGTGCCAGCAGTCCACCCGACCCGTTAGATCCCACCTTC.

The chain couples TRBV5-1 to TRBJ2-7; 14 nucleotides agree with TRBD2. J was trimmed by 3 bases and V by 3 bases; bases with no gene match: 8. The CDR3 is 17 amino acids. Germline lookup yields CDR1 SGHRS and CDR2 YFSETQ. The CDR3 DNA follows: TGCGCCAGCAGCTGGGGACTAGCGGGAGTCCAATTCTACGAGCAGTACTTC. Protein product: CASSWGLAGVQFYEQYF.

V gene TRBV7-2 combines with J gene TRBJ2-4; 12 positions agree with TRBD2. The V segment lost 5 bases and the J segment 0 bases; nucleotides outside the gene matches: 5. The CDR3 extends over 17 amino acids. Germline values: CDR1 SGHTA, CDR2 FQGNSA. This CDR3 is CASSPPGLAGAKNIQYF. The CDR3 DNA follows: TGTGCCAGCAGCCCCCCGGGACTAGCGGGAGCCAAAAACATTCAGTACTTC.